This T cell receptor (beta chain) was sequenced during a study of T cells in Graves' hyperthyroidism and ophthalmopathy. In this sample, this clonotype turned up a few times. The CDR3 length is 13 residues. Germline values: CDR1 LGHDT, CDR2 YNNKEL (reference sequence). The V and J ends lost 2 bases and 4 bases respectively, with 6 bases between them. The investigators amplified TCR beta CDR3 regions from RNA transcripts. The HTBI primer set served for first-round RT-PCR of the TCR CDR3. TCRdb used MiXCR to reprocess the multiplex PCR reads, holding one entry per CDR3 protein. The sample has around 340,000 distinct CDR3 sequences; roughly a fifth are singletons. In patients aged 18 to 65, hyperthyroidism was newly diagnosed, with duration under 2 months.

This clonotype was obtained from a woman between 45 and 60 years old with Graves' hyperthyroidism. The chain employs TRBV3-1 and TRBJ1-3, with D hard to call. The sample was blood. CDR3 in amino acids: CASSQLQGNTIYF. CDR3 bases: TGTGCCAGCAGCCAACTCCAGGGAAACACCATATATTTT. Based on the CDR3 plus reference TRBV3-1 and TRBJ1-3, the full variable domain is DTAVSQTPKYLVTQMGNDKSIKCEQNLGHDTMYWYKQDSKKFLKIMFSYNNKELIINETVPNRFSPKSPDKAHLNLHINSLELGDSAVYFCASSQLQGNTIYFGEGSWLTVV.